Shown below are 27 T cell receptor beta chains from a single sample sequenced in a study of blood T cells in healthy people across ages. For the second PCR, which ran for 7 to 11 cycles, a sample-barcoded 5' primer and a J-beta primer mix were used. TCRdb redid the calling of the 5' RACE reads with MiXCR, one entry per CDR3 protein. The sample includes roughly 730,000 distinct CDR3 sequences, about 56% seen only once; the top ten take roughly 26%. The sequenced material came from blood. These receptors all stem from a man aged 35 to 55 in good health.

V is TRBV12-3 or TRBV12-4 and J is TRBJ2-5; possibly TRBD2 for D (7 bases). V was pared by 4 bases and J by 1 base, with 13 bases between. The CDR3 extends over 15 amino acids. CDR3 loop: CASSSGGQVQETQYF. As DNA, the CDR3 is TGTGCCAGCAGTTCCGGGGGGCAGGTCCAAGAGACCCAGTACTTC.

This sequence joins TRBV24-1 and TRBJ2-2; 11 nucleotides match TRBD2. From germline, CDR1 is KGHDR and CDR2 SFDVKD. V shed 5 bases, J shed 7 bases, and the junction held 14 bases outside the gene matches. The CDR3 spans 18 residues. The CDR3 DNA reads as TGTGCCACCAGTGCCTTGGGGCTAGCGGGAGGCCGGGACGGGGAGCTGTTTTTT. The encoded protein is CATSALGLAGGRDGELFF.

This clonotype came up once. The rearrangement uses TRBV20-1 and TRBJ1-5; D remains unclear. V was trimmed by 4 bases and J by 1 base, leaving 11 bases between them. CDR3 length equals 14 residues. Germline CDR1 is DFQATT and CDR2 is SNEGSKA (reference sequence). CDR3 sequence (DNA): TGCAGTGCTATGCCCGGGTGGAGCAATCAGCCCCAGCATTTT. Translation gives CSAMPGWSNQPQHF.

DNA of the CDR3: TGCAGTGCTCGAAGACCGGGACAGGGGGACAATGAGCAGTACTTC. It codes for CSARRPGQGDNEQYF. The V and J genes are TRBV20-1 and TRBJ2-7, with 11 positions matching TRBD1. The CDR3 length is 15 residues. Germline V gene data show CDR1 as DFQATT and CDR2 as SNEGSKA (reference sequence). Unmatched junction bases numbered 13, after V lost 5 bases and J lost 7 bases.

About this clonotype: An end of the junction does not agree with germline; a read error may underlie this. The chain employs TRBV28 and TRBJ1-2; TRBD1 matches 9 bases. Germline CDR1 is MDHEN and CDR2 is SYDVKM. CDR3 length: 17 residues. CDR3 residues: CASTPDPGTGTFYGYTF. Here the CDR3 DNA reads TGTGCTAGCACTCCCGACCCCGGGACAGGGACATTCTATGGCTACACCTTC.

The chain couples TRBV7-6 to TRBJ1-1; 8 positions match TRBD1. Germline loops: CDR1 SGHVS, CDR2 FNYEAQ. J gave up 6 bases and V 1 base, and 10 bases lay outside the gene matches. This CDR3 region has 16 residues. The CDR3 loop reads CASSLVPTGGRSEAFF. The DNA of the CDR3 is TGTGCCAGCAGCTTAGTCCCCACAGGGGGGAGGTCTGAAGCTTTCTTT.

A few counts support this clonotype. J is TRBJ1-1 and V is TRBV6-5; no firm D call. This CDR3 comprises 16 residues. The V end lost 5 bases, the J end lost 1 base, and 17 bases lay between the germline ends. The germline V gene encodes CDR1 MNHEY and CDR2 SVGAGI. CDR3 DNA sequence: TGTGCCAGCAGTCTCGAATATCTGGAACAGAACACTGAAGCTTTCTTT. It yields the protein CASSLEYLEQNTEAFF.

This clonotype was observed a few times. This rearrangement joins TRBV14 to TRBJ1-1; possibly TRBD1 for D (5 bases). CDR1 and CDR2 (germline): SGHDN, FVKESK. This CDR3 contains 15 residues. Trimming removed 4 bases from V and 2 bases from J, with 14 bases in between. The CDR3 DNA sequence: TGTGCCAGCAGCCTGACGGGGACGGTAAACACTGAAGCTTTCTTT. Translated, it gives CASSLTGTVNTEAFF. The entire variable domain, with the rest obtained from reference TRBV14 and TRBJ1-1, is as follows: EAGVTQFPSHSVIEKGQTVTLRCDPISGHDNLYWYRRVMGKEIKFLLHFVKESKQDESGMPNNRFLAERTGGTYSTLKVQPAELEDSGVYFCASSLTGTVNTEAFFGQGTRLTVV.

This sequence joins TRBV4-3 and TRBJ2-7, with D perhaps assigned TRBD1 or TRBD2 (5 bases each). The CDR3 contains 15 residues. From germline, CDR1 is LGHNA and CDR2 YSLEER. V dropped 3 bases and J dropped 7 bases, with 19 bases sitting between them. For the CDR3, the DNA is TGCGCCAGCAGCCAGGTGGGGGTAGCCCAAAATGAGCAGTACTTC. Residues: CASSQVGVAQNEQYF.

V gene TRBV6-1 combines with J gene TRBJ2-3, with D hard to call. Looked up from germline, CDR1 is MNHNS and CDR2 is SASEGT. The length of the CDR3 is 14 residues. Trimming shortened V by 1 base and J by 4 bases, and 9 bases separated the two germline ends. CDR3 in amino acids: CASSEDRFSDTQYF. CDR3 in DNA: TGTGCCAGCAGTGAAGACAGATTCTCAGATACGCAGTATTTT.

This clonotype was counted at least ten times. This sequence joins TRBV28 and TRBJ2-2; 8 bases agree with TRBD2. V gave up 5 bases and J gave up 5 bases; unmatched junction bases: 7. The CDR3 runs to 15 residues. CDR1 is MDHEN and CDR2 is SYDVKM in the germline V gene. The CDR3 coding sequence is TGTGCCAGCAGTGCCGGGACTAGGTTGACCGGGGAGCTGTTTTTT. Translation gives CASSAGTRLTGELFF.

The CDR3 nucleotides read TGTGCCAGCAGCGTAGAAGGAGGACTTACGTCTGGGGCCAACGTCCTGACTTTC. Its protein product is CASSVEGGLTSGANVLTF. This rearrangement joins TRBV9 to TRBJ2-6, with a weak D call TRBD2 (5 bases). CDR1 SGDLS and CDR2 YYNGEE come from the germline V gene. This CDR3 has 18 residues. The V end lost 0 bases, the J end lost 1 base, and 14 bases lay between the germline ends. Using reference TRBV9 and TRBJ2-6 for the parts outside the CDR3, the full variable domain is DSGVTQTPKHLITATGQRVTLRCSPRSGDLSVYWYQQSLDQGLQFLIQYYNGEERAKGNILERFSAQQFPDLHSELNLSSLELGDSALYFCASSVEGGLTSGANVLTFGAGSRLTVL.

The chain combines TRBV6-6 with TRBJ1-5, with D possibly TRBD1 on 5 matching bases. V was trimmed by 5 bases and J by 3 bases, leaving 17 bases between them. The CDR3 spans 16 residues. Germline CDR1 reads MNHNY; CDR2 reads SVGAGI (reference sequence). The CDR3 bases are TGTGCCAGCAGTAGCCAGGTCGGGGCAGTCAATCAGCCCCAGCATTTT. Translating gives CASSSQVGAVNQPQHF.

This clonotype turned up a few times. This chain links TRBV3-1 with TRBJ1-1; possibly TRBD1 for D (6 bases). Per germline, CDR1 LGHDT and CDR2 YNNKEL (reference sequence). The germline V and J ends were trimmed by 5 bases and 5 bases, with 15 bases remaining between them. This CDR3 has 14 amino acids. CDR3 region: CASSARDMRTEAFF. The DNA for the CDR3 is TGTGCCAGCAGCGCCCGGGACATGAGGACTGAAGCTTTCTTT.

The V call is TRBV10-2, the J call TRBJ2-7, with D possibly matching TRBD2 (6 bases). V lost 6 bases to trimming and J lost 2 bases, with 11 bases between them. The CDR3 runs 13 residues. Germline CDR1 WSHSY, CDR2 SAAADI. CDR3 sequence (DNA): TGCGCCAGCAGGGAGGGGATCGCCTACGAGCAGTACTTC. Protein product: CASREGIAYEQYF.

This chain connects TRBV4-1 to TRBJ2-3; no clear D gene. This CDR3 contains 14 residues. Trimming shortened V by 4 bases and J by 2 bases, and 10 bases separated the two germline ends. The V gene's germline CDR1 is MGHRA and CDR2 YSYEKL. The CDR3 region is CASSLSEDTDTQYF. CDR3 nucleotides: TGCGCCAGCAGCCTCTCTGAGGACACAGATACGCAGTATTTT.

The J gene is TRBJ1-1, the V gene TRBV12-3 or TRBV12-4, with D possibly matching TRBD1 (5 bases). This CDR3 has 15 residues. V lost 2 bases and J lost 5, with 15 bases in between. For the CDR3, the DNA is TGTGCCAGCAGTTTACAGGGTGGCGTGGGTACTGAAGCTTTCTTT. Translation gives CASSLQGGVGTEAFF.

Here the CDR3 reads CASSILKLTGSEGNQPQHF. Here the CDR3 DNA reads TGTGCCAGCAGTATACTAAAACTCACAGGGTCCGAGGGCAATCAGCCCCAGCATTTT. The chain has TRBV28 and TRBJ1-5, with D possibly TRBD1 on 6 matching bases. Germline lookup yields CDR1 MDHEN and CDR2 SYDVKM. The CDR3 is 19 amino acids. V lost 5 bases and J lost 2, with 25 bases in between. The variable domain in full, with the rest retrieved from reference TRBV28 and TRBJ1-5, is DVKVTQSSRYLVKRTGEKVFLECVQDMDHENMFWYRQDPGLGLRLIYFSYDVKMKEKGDIPEGYSVSREKKERFSLILESASTNQTSMYLCASSILKLTGSEGNQPQHFGDGTRLSIL.

This rearrangement joins TRBV20-1 to TRBJ1-1; D might be TRBD1 (6 bases). This CDR3 has 14 residues. Looked up from germline, CDR1 is DFQATT and CDR2 is SNEGSKA (reference sequence). Trimming stripped 6 bases from V and 2 bases from J, with 16 bases between. The CDR3 sequence: CSAGTQGLNTEAFF. As DNA, the CDR3 is TGCAGTGCCGGAACACAGGGACTTAACACTGAAGCTTTCTTT.

The J gene is TRBJ2-5, the V gene TRBV20-1; D uncertain. Near its end, the DNA agrees better with TRBJ2-7, so the J call may be wrong. CDR1 DFQATT and CDR2 SNEGSKA come from the germline V gene (reference sequence). The CDR3 sequence is 13 residues long. The CDR3 DNA reads as TGCAGTGCGTATGGACCGACAAACTACGAGCAGTACTTC. Amino acids: CSAYGPTNYEQYF.

CDR3 region: CASSLGVTEAFF. As DNA, the CDR3 is TGTGCCAGCAGCTTGGGGGTCACTGAAGCTTTCTTT. The chain couples TRBV7-9 to TRBJ1-1, with a tentative D call TRBD1 (5 bases). This CDR3 comprises 12 residues. Trimming took 3 bases from V and 4 from J, leaving 6 bases between them. The germline V gene encodes CDR1 SEHNR and CDR2 FQNEAQ (reference sequence).

The chain carries TRBV28 and TRBJ2-4; no reliable D call. The tail of the sequence fits TRBJ2-7 better, so the J call may be wrong. This CDR3 comprises 15 residues. Germline assignment: CDR1 MDHEN and CDR2 SYDVKM. CDR3 region: CASSSPPSRIYEQYF. The CDR3 nucleotides are TGTGCCAGCAGTTCCCCCCCCAGTAGAATTTACGAGCAGTACTTC.

DNA of the CDR3: TGTGCCAGCAGCCCGACGGGGGGTGGAGGGGACTATGGCTACACCTTC. It specifies CASSPTGGGGDYGYTF. The V and J genes are TRBV7-8 and TRBJ1-2; the D gene is possibly TRBD1 (5 bases). The CDR3 is 16 residues long. From germline, CDR1 is SGHVS and CDR2 FQNEAQ. Trimming removed 5 bases at V and 3 bases at J, with 19 bases between.

On this clonotype: A single base separates this from a much larger clone, so it may be a read error. The rearrangement links TRBV29-1 to TRBJ2-1; tentative D call: TRBD2 (5 bases). Per germline, CDR1 SQVTM and CDR2 ANQGSEA. This CDR3 is 11 amino acids long. CDR3 DNA sequence: TGCAGCGTTGCTCGGGGAAATGGGCAGTTCTTC. Protein product: CSVARGNGQFF.

This chain links TRBV7-2 with TRBJ2-5; D is unresolved. V was clipped by 1 base and J by 1 base, with 7 bases between them. The CDR3 is made up of 14 amino acids. Germline CDR1 is SGHTA and CDR2 is FQGNSA. CDR3 protein: CASSLDTSQETQYF. The CDR3 nucleotides are TGTGCCAGCAGCTTAGACACCAGCCAAGAGACCCAGTACTTC.

This clonotype was counted many times. Germline and junction disagree at one end, which may indicate a read error. The J gene is TRBJ2-3, the V gene TRBV7-2; TRBD2 agrees at 15 bases. There are 16 residues in the CDR3. Germline V gives CDR1 SGHTA, CDR2 FQGNSA. The DNA of the CDR3 is TGTGCCAGCAGTTTAGGACTAGCGGGAGGGACAGATACGCAGTATTTT. This encodes CASSLGLAGGTDTQYF.

V usage is TRBV6-1 and J usage is TRBJ2-3; D is perhaps TRBD2 (5 bases). This CDR3 contains 15 residues. V was shortened by 0 bases and J by 7 bases, with 14 bases between the two germline ends. Germline V gives CDR1 MNHNS, CDR2 SASEGT. The chain's CDR3 is CASSEARGLAHTQYF. In DNA, the CDR3 is TGTGCCAGCAGTGAAGCGCGAGGACTCGCTCATACGCAGTATTTT.